This is a list of T cell receptor beta chains from one sample in a study of regulatory T cells in long-lasting Graves disease. One entry per CDR3 protein, called by TCRdb with MiXCR from the multiplex PCR reads. The table shows fewer than 450,000 distinct CDR3 sequences, with 15% occurring only once. A further study also used this sample, focusing on T cells in Graves' hyperthyroidism and ophthalmopathy.

The material sequenced was peripheral blood mononuclear cells (PBMCs), taken at new diagnosis, from a patient treated with antithyroid drugs. Receptors originate from a woman between 40 and 50 years old with Graves disease. Both conserved end residues are part of each CDR3. D genes are given only for firm matches. Clone size appears in some rows only: once, few, many, or a class for an expanded clone.

CDR3nt: TGTGCCATCAGTGAGCTCCCGGCCGGGGAGCTGTTTTTT
CDR3aa: CAISELPAGELFF
len: 13
v_gene: TRBV10-3
abundance: many
d_gene: .
j_gene: TRBJ2-2

CDR3nt: TGTGCCAGCAGTTTAGGGGAGAAGGATGAGCAGTTCTTC
CDR3aa: CASSLGEKDEQFF
len: 13
v_gene: TRBV28
abundance: many
d_gene: .
j_gene: TRBJ2-1

CDR3nt: TGTGCCATCAGTGAGTCTTGGCTAGCGGGAGGGTCCTACAATGAGCAGTTCTTC
CDR3aa: CAISESWLAGGSYNEQFF
len: 18
v_gene: TRBV10-3
abundance: many
d_gene: TRBD2
j_gene: TRBJ2-1

CDR3nt: TGCGCCAGCAGCCAAGGAGGGGCGGATGGCTACACCTTC
CDR3aa: CASSQGGADGYTF
len: 13
v_gene: TRBV4-1
abundance: .
d_gene: .
j_gene: TRBJ1-2

CDR3nt: TGCGCCAGCGTTGCTTCTGGGGGGAGCACAGATACGCAGTATTTT
CDR3aa: CASVASGGSTDTQYF
len: 15
v_gene: TRBV5-1
abundance: .
d_gene: .
j_gene: TRBJ2-3

CDR3nt: TGTGCCAGCAGCCGAGCTGGGACTAGCGGGAGTGGTACCGGGGAGCTGTTTTTT
CDR3aa: CASSRAGTSGSGTGELFF
len: 18
v_gene: TRBV3-1
abundance: few
d_gene: TRBD2
j_gene: TRBJ2-2

CDR3nt: TGTGCCACCAGTGAGGTTGGGGACTACGGTGAGCAGTTCTTC
CDR3aa: CATSEVGDYGEQFF
len: 14
v_gene: TRBV24-1
abundance: many
d_gene: TRBD2
j_gene: TRBJ2-1

CDR3nt: TGTGCCAGCAGTTTAAGACAGGGGGCAACTGAAGCTTTCTTT
CDR3aa: CASSLRQGATEAFF
len: 14
v_gene: TRBV27
abundance: many
d_gene: TRBD1
j_gene: TRBJ1-1

CDR3nt: TGTGCCAGCAGTTTCGGTCAAATCACAGATACGCAGTATTTT
CDR3aa: CASSFGQITDTQYF
len: 14
v_gene: TRBV12-3/TRBV12-4
abundance: many
d_gene: .
j_gene: TRBJ2-3

CDR3nt: TGTGCCAGCAGTAGAGGTGGAACCTACGAGCAGTACTTC
CDR3aa: CASSRGGTYEQYF
len: 13
v_gene: TRBV28
abundance: many
d_gene: .
j_gene: TRBJ2-7

CDR3nt: TGTGCCAGCAGTAAACAGGGACGATCTGGAAACACCATATATTTT
CDR3aa: CASSKQGRSGNTIYF
len: 15
v_gene: TRBV27
abundance: few
d_gene: .
j_gene: TRBJ1-3

CDR3nt: TGCGCCAGCAGTGGTGGACTAGTGCGCTCCTACAATGAGCAGTTCTTC
CDR3aa: CASSGGLVRSYNEQFF
len: 16
v_gene: TRBV10-2
abundance: few
d_gene: TRBD2
j_gene: TRBJ2-1